Listed below are T cell receptor beta chains from one sample, sequenced in a study of T cell repertoires in cytomegalovirus infection. TCRdb re-derived calls from the reads in MiXCR, one entry per CDR3 protein. Counted here are about 340,000 distinct CDR3 sequences, about 29% occurring once; the ten biggest clones make up around 20%. These receptors have no identified antigens. The sample was cultured PBMCs, taken from culture after CMV antigen stimulation. Receptors originate from a human donor in good health (CMV status not recorded). Some clones in this sample may be carry-over from other donors' samples. Both conserved end residues are part of each CDR3.

TRBV6-5	TRBJ1-1	CASRAGYDTEAFF
TRBV10-3	TRBJ1-2	CAIRGALGYTF
TRBV12-3/TRBV12-4	TRBJ2-5	CASSPSGRVEETQYF
TRBV12-3/TRBV12-4	TRBJ2-5	CASSLWTSAHQETQYF
TRBV20-1	TRBJ2-1	CSANAGGPHEQFF
TRBV25-1	TRBJ1-3	CASSAQGSRGGNTIYF
TRBV5-4	TRBJ2-3	CAGSLEENTQYF
TRBV3-1	TRBJ2-7	CASSPNSLEQYF
TRBV6-6	TRBJ2-3	CASRVPRGEDTQYF
TRBV7-8	TRBJ2-5	CASSLGPGNQETQYF
TRBV12-3/TRBV12-4	TRBJ2-3	CASSRGLAGITDTQYF
TRBV11-1	TRBJ1-1	CASRDRTGNTEAFF
TRBV11-2	TRBJ2-3	CASSTEFGDTQYF
TRBV6-5	TRBJ1-4	CASSWGTAGNEKLFF
TRBV4-2	TRBJ2-1	CASSQVPSGSKFEQFF
TRBV7-6	TRBJ2-7	CASSLEPSAKQYF
TRBV2	TRBJ1-2	CASSEASVDGYTF